One and the same sample provided the 20 T cell receptor beta chains below, sequenced in a study of Graves' ophthalmopathy and Graves' hyperthyroidism. The TCR beta CDR3 regions underwent amplification from RNA transcripts. An initial RT-PCR round employing HTBI primers preceded a second-round multiplex PCR. MiXCR was run by TCRdb on the multiplex PCR reads, yielding one entry per CDR3 protein. The sample records 650,000 to 900,000 distinct CDR3 sequences, about 44% being singletons. The sample comprised peripheral blood. Receptors originate from an adult man with Graves' ophthalmopathy.

About this clonotype itself: This clone may be a read error of a much larger clone one base away. This chain links TRBV7-9 with TRBJ1-4, with D maybe TRBD1 (5 bases). In germline, CDR1 is SEHNR, CDR2 FQNEAQ (reference sequence). The CDR3 has 15 residues. CDR3 protein: CANSLSGGVNEKLFF. DNA for the CDR3: TGTGCCAACAGCCTTTCCGGAGGGGTAAATGAAAAACTGTTTTTT. Looking up the rest from reference TRBV7-9 and TRBJ1-4 gives the full variable domain: DTGVSQNPRHKITKRGQNVTFRCDPISEHNRLYWYRQTLGQGPEFLTYFQNEAQLEKSRLLSDRFSAERPKGSFSTLEIQRTEQGDSAMYLCANSLSGGVNEKLFFGSGTQLSVL.

The chain has TRBV7-2 and TRBJ2-7; no definite D call. The CDR3 has 12 residues. With 3 bases removed from V and 7 bases from J, the gap between germline ends came to 10 bases. Germline V gene sequence: CDR1 SGHTA, CDR2 FQGNSA. CDR3 nucleotides: TGTGCCAGCAGCTTGGCCGCTCAGGAGCAGTACTTC. This sequence encodes CASSLAAQEQYF.

The V gene is TRBV5-6, the J gene TRBJ1-5; TRBD1 matches 8 bases. The ends lost 4 bases at V and 7 bases at J; junction bases unmatched: 13. Germline V gene lookup returns CDR1 SGHDT and CDR2 YYEEEE. The CDR3 is made up of 16 amino acids. The CDR3 protein is CASSRAGQGLRQPQHF. The DNA for the CDR3 is TGTGCCAGCAGCCGAGCCGGACAGGGTTTGAGACAGCCCCAGCATTTT. Filled out from reference TRBV5-6 and TRBJ1-5, the complete variable domain reads DAGVTQSPTHLIKTRGQQVTLRCSPKSGHDTVSWYQQALGQGPQFIFQYYEEEERQRGNFPDRFSGHQFPNYSSELNVNALLLGDSALYLCASSRAGQGLRQPQHFGDGTRLSIL.

This clonotype occurred many times. The CDR3 DNA reads as TGTGCCATCAGTGCAGGCAGCAGCGGTGAAAAACTGTTTTTT. This gives the protein CAISAGSSGEKLFF. The V call is TRBV10-3, the J call TRBJ1-4; no reliable D call. Germline-derived CDR1 and CDR2 are ENHRY and SYGVKD. The CDR3 covers 14 residues. V was clipped by 4 bases and J by 7 bases, with 13 bases between them.

Only a few counts were recorded for this clonotype. This chain links TRBV28 with TRBJ2-5, with a possible D match to TRBD1 (5 bases). V lost 2 bases to trimming and J lost 1 base, with 14 bases between them. CDR3 length: 16 amino acids. Germline CDR1 and CDR2: MDHEN and SYDVKM. The CDR3 DNA reads TGTGCCAGCAGTTTACCAGGGTTCTGGCCCCAAGAGACCCAGTACTTC. This encodes CASSLPGFWPQETQYF.

The rearrangement links TRBV20-1 to TRBJ2-7, with D possibly TRBD2 on 6 matching bases. The CDR3 is 15 amino acids. The V end was cut by 6 bases, the J end by 2 bases, with 20 bases between. Per germline, CDR1 DFQATT and CDR2 SNEGSKA (reference sequence). The CDR3 DNA reads as TGCAGTGCCGTACTTAGCGGACCCGGCCCCTACGAGCAGTACTTC. Its translation is CSAVLSGPGPYEQYF.

The rearrangement joins TRBV29-1 to TRBJ1-4; TRBD1 is a possible D gene (6 bases). CDR1 and CDR2 from the germline V gene are SQVTM and ANQGSEA. The CDR3 totals 12 residues. With 8 bases removed from V and 10 bases from J, the gap between germline ends came to 17 bases. CDR3 residues: CSYTRDTGKLFF. The CDR3 DNA follows: TGCAGCTACACAAGGGACACTGGAAAACTGTTTTTT.

J is TRBJ1-1 and V is TRBV5-1; D uncertain. Germline assignment: CDR1 SGHRS and CDR2 YFSETQ. V was cut by 4 bases and J by 4 bases, with 23 bases left in between. The length of the CDR3 is 17 residues. The CDR3: CASSARPNTGDPTEAFF. CDR3 bases: TGCGCCAGCAGCGCGAGGCCGAACACCGGGGATCCCACTGAAGCTTTCTTT.

This clonotype was picked up one time. V is TRBV2 and J is TRBJ1-1; TRBD1 matches 7 bases. Germline lookup yields CDR1 SNHLY and CDR2 FYNNEI. The CDR3 has 14 residues. J gave up 0 bases and V 6 bases, and 4 bases lay outside the gene matches. The CDR3 bases are TGTGCCAGCAGGGGGACAGTAGTGAACACTGAAGCTTTCTTT. It is translated as CASRGTVVNTEAFF.

J is TRBJ2-5 and V is TRBV29-1; 8 bases are a match to TRBD1. Trimming removed 4 bases from V and 7 bases from J; junction bases left unmatched: 8. Germline V gene data show CDR1 as SQVTM and CDR2 as ANQGSEA. The CDR3 has 13 amino acids. CDR3 sequence: CSVAAGTGGTQYF. The CDR3 nucleotides read TGCAGCGTTGCGGCAGGGACAGGTGGGACCCAGTACTTC.

There are a few counts of this clonotype. The J gene is TRBJ1-6, the V gene TRBV6-1; TRBD1 aligns across 12 bases. The germline V gene has CDR1 MNHNS and CDR2 SASEGT. The CDR3 has 16 amino acids. V was clipped by 5 bases and J by 11 bases; unmatched bases: 10. CDR3 sequence (DNA): TGTGCCAGCAGTTACTCGGGGGGACAGGGGGCAGCACCCCTCCACTTT. The encoded protein is CASSYSGGQGAAPLHF.

DNA for the CDR3: TGTGCCATCAGTGCTAGCCGACAGGGGTTCGCTGGCTACACCTTC. It encodes CAISASRQGFAGYTF. The chain employs TRBV10-3 and TRBJ1-2; 8 bases agree with TRBD1. Looked up from germline, CDR1 is ENHRY and CDR2 is SYGVKD. V trimming: 4 bases; J trimming: 7 bases; junction bases outside the gene matches: 11. The CDR3 spans 15 residues.

This clonotype was seen a handful of times. The chain employs TRBV10-3 and TRBJ1-4; D perhaps matches TRBD1 (5 bases). The V gene lost 10 bases and the J gene lost 4 bases, with 19 bases spanning the gap. CDR3 size: 15 residues. Germline loops: CDR1 ENHRY, CDR2 SYGVKD. The CDR3 reads CASGRRGSGNEKLFF. The CDR3 coding sequence is TGTGCCAGCGGAAGGAGGGGATCCGGTAATGAAAAACTGTTTTTT.

The chain couples TRBV15 to TRBJ1-2, with D perhaps TRBD1 (5 bases). Germline-derived CDR1 and CDR2 are LNHNV and YYDKDF (reference sequence). The CDR3 has 16 residues. Trimming pared 3 bases from V and 4 bases from J, leaving 18 bases between. The chain's CDR3 is CATSSLFRRVAYGYTF. In nucleotides, the CDR3 is TGTGCCACCAGCAGTTTATTTCGCAGGGTTGCCTATGGCTACACCTTC.

The chain has TRBV10-3 and TRBJ1-1, with D perhaps matching TRBD1 (6 bases). CDR3 length: 14 amino acids. Germline CDR1 ENHRY, CDR2 SYGVKD. The V gene lost 3 bases and the J gene lost 5 bases, with 13 bases spanning the gap. The CDR3: CAISERQGRTEAFF. CDR3 nucleotides: TGTGCCATCAGTGAACGCCAGGGGAGGACTGAAGCTTTCTTT.

For the CDR3, the DNA is TGTGCCAGCAGTCCCTCGACAGGGACCTACGAGCAGTACTTC. Translating it yields CASSPSTGTYEQYF. This chain uses TRBV27 with TRBJ2-7; 7 bases fit TRBD1. This CDR3 has 14 amino acids. With 5 bases clipped from V and 2 bases from J, the junction kept 6 bases outside the gene matches. CDR1 and CDR2 (germline): MNHEY, SMNVEV (reference sequence).

This chain uses TRBV25-1 with TRBJ2-2; weak D call: TRBD2 (5 bases). V lost 4 bases, J lost 1 base, and 7 bases lay in between. The germline V gene has CDR1 MGHDK and CDR2 SYGVNS. This CDR3 is built from 14 residues. CDR3 sequence: CASSVTMNTGELFF. CDR3 nucleotide sequence: TGTGCCAGCAGTGTGACTATGAACACCGGGGAGCTGTTTTTT.

The V call is TRBV7-9, the J call TRBJ2-2; tentatively, D is TRBD1 or TRBD2 (6 bases each). The germline V gene encodes CDR1 SEHNR and CDR2 FQNEAQ (reference sequence). This CDR3 has 18 amino acids. V lost 3 bases and J 5 bases, leaving 22 bases between the germline ends. CDR3 bases: TGTGCCAGCAGCTTCTTTCTAACACAGGGTGGAGGGACCGGGGAGCTGTTTTTT. Amino acid sequence: CASSFFLTQGGGTGELFF.

This clonotype was seen only a few times. The V call is TRBV25-1, the J call TRBJ2-2, with 8 bases matching TRBD1. The CDR3 is made up of 13 amino acids. V shed 6 bases, J shed 7 bases, and the junction held 4 bases outside the gene matches. Looked up from germline, CDR1 is MGHDK and CDR2 is SYGVNS. The CDR3 region has the DNA TGTGCCAGCAGCGGACAGGGTGGCGGGGAGCTGTTTTTT. It is translated as CASSGQGGGELFF.

The chain employs TRBV20-1 and TRBJ2-7; 11 positions agree with TRBD2. The junction had 7 bases not matched to a gene; V was cut back by 3 bases and J by 3 bases. The germline CDR1 and CDR2 sequences are DFQATT and SNEGSKA (reference sequence). The CDR3 has 15 amino acids. The CDR3 reads CSASMGTSGFYEQYF. In nucleotides, the CDR3 is TGCAGTGCTAGCATGGGGACTAGCGGTTTCTACGAGCAGTACTTC.